Listed below are T cell receptor beta chains from one sample, sequenced in a study of cytomegalovirus exposure and HLA in healthy donors. Measured with immunoSEQ multiplex PCR; TCRdb has only the in-frame clones, and not every one. The sample lists about 160,000 clones, about four fifths seen once, with roughly 3.4% in the top ten. Material for sequencing was PBMCs. These receptors all stem from a human donor in good health. Each CDR3 is given with its conserved first and last residue. D genes are given only for firm matches. Only part of the rows carry a size: once, few, many, or a class if the clone is expanded.

V	J	D	length	size	DNA	CDR3
TRBV7-2	TRBJ2-5	TRBD2	17	NA	TGTGCCAGCAGCTCTCAAGTCCGGACTAGCGGGAGTAAGACCCAGTACTTC	CASSSQVRTSGSKTQYF
TRBV11-2	TRBJ1-1	NA	17	NA	TGTGCCAGCAGCTTGTTGACAGGCCGCATCGGGCGGACTGAAGCTTTCTTT	CASSLLTGRIGRTEAFF
TRBV19	TRBJ2-7	NA	14	NA	TGTGCCAGTAGTATCGGGGGACCGATGAGCGAGCAGTACTTC	CASSIGGPMSEQYF
TRBV6-5	TRBJ2-7	NA	14	NA	TGTGCCAGTGCGGGGACAGTCTCTACGTTCGAGCAGTACTTC	CASAGTVSTFEQYF
TRBV28	TRBJ1-1	NA	13	NA	TGTGCCAGCAGTTTCTCAGGGTACACTGAAGCTTTCTTT	CASSFSGYTEAFF
TRBV5-4	TRBJ1-1	NA	16	NA	TGTGCCAGCAGCTTATCGACAGCGTCGGCGAACACTGAAGCTTTCTTT	CASSLSTASANTEAFF
TRBV5-1	TRBJ1-3	NA	14	NA	TGCGCCAGCAAGGAAGGGAGCTCTGGAAACACCATATATTTT	CASKEGSSGNTIYF
TRBV6-5	TRBJ2-2	NA	12	NA	TGTGCCAGTATTACTCGGTCCGGGGAGCTGTTTTTT	CASITRSGELFF
TRBV28	TRBJ1-4	TRBD1	14	few	TGTGCCAGCAGTTGGGACAGGGATGATGAAAAACTGTTTTTT	CASSWDRDDEKLFF
TRBV5-1	TRBJ2-7	NA	12	few	TGCGCCAGCAGCTTAGGGGTAGACGAGCAGTACTTC	CASSLGVDEQYF
TRBV5-1	TRBJ2-1	TRBD2	16	NA	TGCGCCAGCAGCTTGGAACTAGCGGGGCCCTACAATGAGCAGTTCTTC	CASSLELAGPYNEQFF
TRBV4-1	TRBJ2-1	NA	18	NA	TGCGCCAGCAGCCTACCTGAAAAAGCGCAATCTCTTTTAAATGAGCAGTTCTTC	CASSLPEKAQSLLNEQFF
TRBV5-4	TRBJ2-3	TRBD1	14	NA	TGTGCCAGCAGCAAGGGGGCTAGCACAGATACGCAGTATTTT	CASSKGASTDTQYF
TRBV6-6	TRBJ2-7	TRBD1	16	NA	TGTGCCAGCAGTTACCCTATGGGACAGGGGGCGGGCGAGCAGTACTTC	CASSYPMGQGAGEQYF
TRBV10-3	TRBJ1-6	TRBD1	16	NA	TGTGCCATCAGCCTACACTCAACAGGGGCAGATTCACCCCTCCACTTT	CAISLHSTGADSPLHF
TRBV6-5	TRBJ1-1	TRBD1	15	NA	TGTGCCAGCAGTTACTCCCAGGGGGAAAACACTGAAGCTTTCTTT	CASSYSQGENTEAFF
TRBV19	TRBJ1-4	NA	15	NA	TGTGCCAGTACCACCTCACAAACAACTAATGAAAAACTGTTTTTT	CASTTSQTTNEKLFF
TRBV19	TRBJ1-2	NA	13	NA	TGTGCCAGTAGTATTACCAGTAACTATGGCTACACCTTC	CASSITSNYGYTF
TRBV4-2	TRBJ2-3	TRBD2	16	NA	TGTGCCAGCAGCCCTTTAGCGGGGGGCATCACAGATACGCAGTATTTT	CASSPLAGGITDTQYF
TRBV10-3	TRBJ2-3	TRBD2	15	NA	TGTGCCATCAGGAAAGAAACTAGCGGCACAGATACGCAGTATTTT	CAIRKETSGTDTQYF
TRBV1	TRBJ2-1	NA	18	NA	TGCACCAGCAGCCCAATAGGGACTAGCGGGGTATTCTACAATGAGCAGTTCTTC	CTSSPIGTSGVFYNEQFF
TRBV27	TRBJ2-7	NA	16	few	TGTGCCAGCAGTCCACAGGCGGGGCTCAGTAGCTACGAGCAGTACTTC	CASSPQAGLSSYEQYF
TRBV11-2	TRBJ1-2	TRBD1	17	NA	TGTGCCAGCAGCCTCTTTCCAGGGGGCACCTCAAACTATGGCTACACCTTC	CASSLFPGGTSNYGYTF
TRBV28	TRBJ2-4	NA	13	NA	TGTGCCAGCGGCGGGGTTGGCAAAAACATTCAGTACTTC	CASGGVGKNIQYF
TRBV25-1	TRBJ2-3	TRBD2	14	NA	TGTGCCAGCAATCGAGCGGGAGGTACAGATACGCAGTATTTT	CASNRAGGTDTQYF
TRBV28	TRBJ2-7	TRBD1	17	NA	TGTGCCAGCAGCGGTTGGGGATGGGACAGGAGCTCCTACGAGCAGTACTTC	CASSGWGWDRSSYEQYF
TRBV23-1	TRBJ2-2	NA	18	once	TGCGCCAGCAGTCAAACCCTTGGGGGGGGGCAGGGGACCGGGGAGCTGTTTTTT	CASSQTLGGGQGTGELFF
TRBV5-1	TRBJ2-3	TRBD2	18	NA	TGCGCCAGCAGCTTAATCGGGCTAGCGGGAGCTAGCACAGATACGCAGTATTTT	CASSLIGLAGASTDTQYF
TRBV6-5	TRBJ1-2	TRBD1	15	NA	TGTGCCAGCAGTCAGACAGGGACGGCTAACTATGGCTACACCTTC	CASSQTGTANYGYTF
TRBV6-1	TRBJ2-7	NA	11	NA	TGTGCCAGCCCTTCGAGGTACGAGCAGTACTTC	CASPSRYEQYF